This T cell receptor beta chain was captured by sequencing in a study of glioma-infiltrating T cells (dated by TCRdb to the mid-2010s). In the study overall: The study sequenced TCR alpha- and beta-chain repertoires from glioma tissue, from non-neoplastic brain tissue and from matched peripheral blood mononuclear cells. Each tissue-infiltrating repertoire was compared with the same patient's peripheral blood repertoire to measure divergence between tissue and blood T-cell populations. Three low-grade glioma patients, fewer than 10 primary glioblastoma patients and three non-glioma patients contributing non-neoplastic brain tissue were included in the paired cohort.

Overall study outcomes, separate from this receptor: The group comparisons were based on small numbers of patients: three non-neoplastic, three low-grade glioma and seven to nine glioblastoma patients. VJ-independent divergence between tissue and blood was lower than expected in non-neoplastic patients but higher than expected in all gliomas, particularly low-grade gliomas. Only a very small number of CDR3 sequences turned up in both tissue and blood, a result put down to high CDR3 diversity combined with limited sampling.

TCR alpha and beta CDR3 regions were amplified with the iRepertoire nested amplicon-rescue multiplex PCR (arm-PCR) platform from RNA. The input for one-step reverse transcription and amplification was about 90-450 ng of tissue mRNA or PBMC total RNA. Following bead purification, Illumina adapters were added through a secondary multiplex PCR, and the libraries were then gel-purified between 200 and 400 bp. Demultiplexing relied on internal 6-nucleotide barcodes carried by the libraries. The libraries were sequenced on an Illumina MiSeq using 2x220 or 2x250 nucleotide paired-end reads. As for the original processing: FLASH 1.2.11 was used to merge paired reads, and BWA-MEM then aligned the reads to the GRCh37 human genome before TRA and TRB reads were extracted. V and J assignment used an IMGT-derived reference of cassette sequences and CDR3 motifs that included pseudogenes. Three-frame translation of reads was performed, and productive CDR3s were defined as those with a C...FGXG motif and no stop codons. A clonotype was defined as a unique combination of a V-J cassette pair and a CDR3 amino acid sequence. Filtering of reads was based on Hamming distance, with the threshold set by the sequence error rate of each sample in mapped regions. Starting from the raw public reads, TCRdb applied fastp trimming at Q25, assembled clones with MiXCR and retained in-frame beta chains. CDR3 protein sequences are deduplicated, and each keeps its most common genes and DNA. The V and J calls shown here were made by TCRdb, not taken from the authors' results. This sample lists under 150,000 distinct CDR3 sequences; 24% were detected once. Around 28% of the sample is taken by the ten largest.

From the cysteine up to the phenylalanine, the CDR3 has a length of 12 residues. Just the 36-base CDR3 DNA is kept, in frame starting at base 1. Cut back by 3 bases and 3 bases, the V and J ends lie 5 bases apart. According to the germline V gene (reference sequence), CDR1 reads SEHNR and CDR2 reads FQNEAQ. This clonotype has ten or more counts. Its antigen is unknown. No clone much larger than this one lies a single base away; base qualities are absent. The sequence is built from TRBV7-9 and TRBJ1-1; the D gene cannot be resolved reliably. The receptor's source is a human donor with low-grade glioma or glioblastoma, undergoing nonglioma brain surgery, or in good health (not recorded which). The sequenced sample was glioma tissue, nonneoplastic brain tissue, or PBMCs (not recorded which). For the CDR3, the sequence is CASSLQDTEAFF. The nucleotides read TGTGCCAGCAGCTTGCAAGACACTGAAGCTTTCTTT.